The clone carrying this T cell receptor (beta chain) came up many times. Its antigen is unidentified. These data come from a study of read filtering for tumor transcriptome and immune sequencing. Study overall: RNA-seq yielded only about 75 to 1,400 TCR reads, IR-seq about 4 to 10.27 million.

This library used roughly 430 ng RNA and molecular barcoded adaptors spanning alpha/delta and beta/gamma chains. In TCRdb, the reads were re-called with MiXCR into one record per CDR3 protein. The data show some 38,000 distinct CDR3 sequences, about an eighth seen once. Notes on the study in general: Even smaller IR-seq throughput identified most shared clonotypes.

CDR1 and CDR2 from the germline V gene are SQVTM and ANQGSEA. The CDR3 runs to 12 residues. Trimming took off 0 bases at V and 4 bases at J, with 6 bases between the two ends. The specimen sequenced was a population of CD138-negative cells sorted from bone marrow. The sequence was collected from a donor at least 40 years old with multiple myeloma. The V and J genes are TRBV29-1 and TRBJ1-1; unclear D gene. Here the CDR3 reads CSVEDWATEAFF. Written as DNA, the CDR3 is TGCAGCGTTGAAGATTGGGCCACTGAAGCTTTCTTT.